Below, 8 T cell receptor beta chains from the same sample are listed, as sequenced in a study of beta chain features in type 1 diabetes. Expressed TCRB transcripts were sequenced, since all the RNA that had been isolated was reverse transcribed. Sequencing was performed with immunoSEQ multiplex PCR; in TCRdb, only in-frame clones are kept and a portion is missing. The data show under 500,000 clones, around 30% seen once. The sequencing sample was made of naive CD4+ T cells from blood. The receptors were sampled from a man aged 18 to 30 in good health.

The chain links TRBV30 to TRBJ2-7; D remains ambiguous. CDR1 is GTSNPN and CDR2 is SVGIG in the germline V gene (reference sequence). Trimming cost V 7 bases and J 4 bases, with 11 bases left between them. CDR3 size: 11 residues. CDR3 amino acids: CAYQGTYEQYF. CDR3 DNA: TGTGCCTACCAAGGAACATACGAGCAGTACTTC.

V is TRBV12-5 and J is TRBJ2-5, with D unclear. The V gene's germline CDR1 is LGHNT and CDR2 FRNRAP. Trimming shortened V by 0 bases and J by 7 bases, and 12 bases separated the two germline ends. The CDR3 consists of 14 residues. Here the CDR3 reads CASGLVLGLGTQYF. CDR3 coding DNA: TGTGCTAGTGGTTTGGTACTGGGGTTAGGGACCCAGTACTTC.

V and J are TRBV5-4 and TRBJ2-5; D possibly matches TRBD1 or TRBD2 (5 bases each). Germline CDR1 is SGHNT and CDR2 is YYREEE (reference sequence). V was clipped by 4 bases and J by 0 bases, with 10 bases between them. CDR3 length: 14 amino acids. The CDR3 DNA reads TGTGCCAGCAGCCCGGGACCGTACCAAGAGACCCAGTACTTC. It codes for CASSPGPYQETQYF. The full variable domain, rest sourced from reference TRBV5-4 and TRBJ2-5, is ETGVTQSPTHLIKTRGQQVTLRCSSQSGHNTVSWYQQALGQGPQFIFQYYREEENGRGNFPPRFSGLQFPNYSSELNVNALELDDSALYLCASSPGPYQETQYFGPGTRLLVL.

This chain joins TRBV10-3 and TRBJ2-3; 10 bases align to TRBD1. The CDR3 length is 13 residues. CDR1 is ENHRY and CDR2 is SYGVKD in the germline V gene. J gave up 3 bases and V 10 bases, and 4 bases lay outside the gene matches. CDR3 sequence: CATQGQGTDTQYF. In nucleotides, the CDR3 is TGTGCCACCCAGGGACAGGGGACAGATACGCAGTATTTT.

The chain joins TRBV9 to TRBJ1-1, with D maybe TRBD1 (5 bases). CDR3 length: 14 amino acids. V shed 0 bases and J shed 6 bases, with 12 bases lying between them. Germline CDR1 and CDR2: SGDLS and YYNGEE. The CDR3 coding sequence is TGTGCCAGCAGCGTAGGGTCCAGGGACGCTGAAGCTTTCTTT. It codes for CASSVGSRDAEAFF.

V and J are TRBV19 and TRBJ2-7; TRBD2 agrees at 7 bases. This CDR3 has 14 amino acids. Germline loops: CDR1 LNHDA, CDR2 SQIVND (reference sequence). V lost 5 bases and J lost 2; bases outside the gene matches: 6. Here the CDR3 reads CASSPSGVTYEQYF. The CDR3 DNA reads TGTGCCAGTAGTCCCAGCGGGGTCACCTACGAGCAGTACTTC.

This clone occurred a few times. The chain uses TRBV7-2 and TRBJ2-7; D is undetermined. CDR1 and CDR2 from the germline V gene are SGHTA and FQGNSA. The V gene lost 1 base and the J gene lost 2 bases, with 9 bases spanning the gap. The CDR3 is 14 amino acids. CDR3 amino acids: CASSLVGITYEQYF. DNA of the CDR3: TGTGCCAGCAGCTTAGTTGGAATTACCTACGAGCAGTACTTC. The whole variable domain, remainder taken from reference TRBV7-2 and TRBJ2-7, is GAGVSQSPSNKVTEKGKDVELRCDPISGHTALYWYRQSLGQGLEFLIYFQGNSAPDKSGLPSDRFSAERTGGSVSTLTIQRTQQEDSAVYLCASSLVGITYEQYFGPGTRLTVT.

This clone was counted a few times. The same CDR3 is also encoded by other DNA sequences in this sample. This chain uses TRBV7-2 with TRBJ2-5; D is uncertain. V was shortened by 5 bases and J by 4 bases, with 8 bases between the two germline ends. The V gene's germline CDR1 is SGHTA and CDR2 FQGNSA. The CDR3 has 12 amino acids. In nucleotides, the CDR3 is TGTGCCAGCAGCCCCAACAGAGAGACCCAGTACTTC. This gives the protein CASSPNRETQYF.